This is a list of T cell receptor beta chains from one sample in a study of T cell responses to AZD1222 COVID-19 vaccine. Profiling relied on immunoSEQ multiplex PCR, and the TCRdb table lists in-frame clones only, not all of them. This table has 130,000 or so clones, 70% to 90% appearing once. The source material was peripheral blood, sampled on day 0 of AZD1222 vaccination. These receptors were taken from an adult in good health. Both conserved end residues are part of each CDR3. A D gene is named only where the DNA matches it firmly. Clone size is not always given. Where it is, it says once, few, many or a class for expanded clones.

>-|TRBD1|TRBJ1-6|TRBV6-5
TGTGCCAGCAGTTACTCAGGAGGGGGCAATTCACCCCTCCACTTT
CASSYSGGGNSPLHF
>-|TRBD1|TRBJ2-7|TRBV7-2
TGTGCCAGCAGCTTAGCAGGGACAGCCCAGGGGCACGAGCAGTACTTC
CASSLAGTAQGHEQYF
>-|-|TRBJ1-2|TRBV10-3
TGTGCCATCAGTGAGGGAAACAACTATGGCTACACCTTC
CAISEGNNYGYTF
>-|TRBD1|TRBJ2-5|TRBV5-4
TGTGCCAGCAGCCGATATGGGACAGCGGAGACCCAGTACTTC
CASSRYGTAETQYF
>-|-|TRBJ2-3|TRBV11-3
TGTGCCAGCAGCTTAGGAGGCCCCACAGATACGCAGTATTTT
CASSLGGPTDTQYF
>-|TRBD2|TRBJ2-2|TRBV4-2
TGTGCCAGCAGCCAATCCGGACTAGCGGGGAACACCGGGGAGCTGTTTTTT
CASSQSGLAGNTGELFF
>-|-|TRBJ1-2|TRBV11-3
TGTGCCAGCCCCACGGACGGTAATAACTATGGCTACACCTTC
CASPTDGNNYGYTF
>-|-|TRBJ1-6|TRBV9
TGTGCCAGCAGCGCGGGGGGCAATTCACCCCTCCACTTT
CASSAGGNSPLHF
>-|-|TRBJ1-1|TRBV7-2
TGTGCCTCAGGTCAGGGCACTGAAGCTTTCTTT
CASGQGTEAFF
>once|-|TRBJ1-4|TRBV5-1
TGCGCCTGTTTTGAACTGTTTTTT
CACFELFF
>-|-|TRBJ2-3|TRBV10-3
TGTGCCATCAGTGCCCGGGGGAATAGCGGATTCACAGATACGCAGTATTTT
CAISARGNSGFTDTQYF
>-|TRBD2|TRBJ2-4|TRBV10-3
TGTGCCATCTCAAGGACTAGCGGGGAGCTAGCCAAAAACATTCAGTACTTC
CAISRTSGELAKNIQYF
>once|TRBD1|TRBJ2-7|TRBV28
TGTGCCAGCAGTTCCGGACAGGGGTATTTACGGTACGAGCAGTACTTC
CASSSGQGYLRYEQYF
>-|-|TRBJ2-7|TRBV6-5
TGTGCCAGCACCAAAAAAGGGTTCACAGACGAGCAGTACTTC
CASTKKGFTDEQYF
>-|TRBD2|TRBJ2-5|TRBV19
TGTGCCAGTAGTATCCGGGGGGGCCTGGCGGAGACCCAGTACTTC
CASSIRGGLAETQYF
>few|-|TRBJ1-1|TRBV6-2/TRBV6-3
TGTGCCAGCAGTCAAGACGGGAACACTGAAGCTTTCTTT
CASSQDGNTEAFF
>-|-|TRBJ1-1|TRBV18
TGTGCCAGCTCACCAGCTGAGAGGAGTCGCACTGAAGCTTTCTTT
CASSPAERSRTEAFF
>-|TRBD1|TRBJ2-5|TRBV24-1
TGTGCCACCAGTGAAACTGACAGGGTAGGAGAGACCCAGTACTTC
CATSETDRVGETQYF
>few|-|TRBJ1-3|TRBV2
TGTGCCAGCAGTTATTCTGGAAACACCATATATTTT
CASSYSGNTIYF
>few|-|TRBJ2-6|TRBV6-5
TGTGCCAGCAGGGCCGGGGCTGGGGCCAACGTCCTGACTTTC
CASRAGAGANVLTF
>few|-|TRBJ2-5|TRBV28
TGTGCCAGCAGTTTACCGGTTATGAAAGAGACCCAGTACTTC
CASSLPVMKETQYF
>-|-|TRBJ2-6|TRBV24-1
TGTGCCACCAGTGATTTAAGGCCCTCTGGGGCCAACGTCCTGACTTTC
CATSDLRPSGANVLTF
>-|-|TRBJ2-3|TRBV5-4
TGTGCCAGCAGCTCCCTACCCGAAGCTCATAGTCCAGATACGCAGTATTTT
CASSSLPEAHSPDTQYF
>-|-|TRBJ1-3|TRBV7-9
TGTGCCAGCAGCCACGGTTTCAACACCATATATTTT
CASSHGFNTIYF
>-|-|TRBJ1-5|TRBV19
TGTGCCAGTACCGAAGCCAATAGCAATCAGCCCCAGCATTTT
CASTEANSNQPQHF
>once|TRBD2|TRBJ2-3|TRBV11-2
TGTGCCAGCAGCTTATCTAGCGGGGGGGCGAATACGCAGTATTTT
CASSLSSGGANTQYF
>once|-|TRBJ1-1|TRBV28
TGTGCCAGCAGTCCCGGTCAAGGGAACACTGAAGCTTTCTTT
CASSPGQGNTEAFF
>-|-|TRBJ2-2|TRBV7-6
TGTGCCAGCAGCTTAGAGGCCCCGAACACCGGGGAGCTGTTTTTT
CASSLEAPNTGELFF
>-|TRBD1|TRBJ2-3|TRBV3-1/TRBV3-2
TGTGCCAGCAGCCACGGGTGGACAGGGGGCCCAGATACGCAGTATTTT
CASSHGWTGGPDTQYF
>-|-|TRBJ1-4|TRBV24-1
TGTGCCACCAGTGAAGGGCCTAACGGTGAAAAACTGTTTTTT
CATSEGPNGEKLFF
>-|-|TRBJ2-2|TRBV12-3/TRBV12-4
TGTGCCAGCAGCCCAGGGGTAACCGGGGAGCTGTTTTTT
CASSPGVTGELFF
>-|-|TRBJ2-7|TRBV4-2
TGTGCCAGCAGCCAAGATGCCAGGTTCTACGAGCAGTACTTC
CASSQDARFYEQYF
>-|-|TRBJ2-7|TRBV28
TGTGCCAGCAATCATAGGCGGACCAGCTCCTACGAGCAGTACTTC
CASNHRRTSSYEQYF
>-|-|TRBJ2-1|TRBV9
TGTGCCAGCAGCGCAACTAGCAATGAGCAGTTCTTC
CASSATSNEQFF
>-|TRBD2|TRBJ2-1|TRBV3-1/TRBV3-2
TGTGCCAGCAGACAACGCGGGGGGGCCTACAATGAGCAGTTCTTC
CASRQRGGAYNEQFF
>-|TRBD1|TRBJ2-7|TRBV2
TGTGCCAGCATTCCGGGACAGGGGGCCTACGAGCAGTACTTC
CASIPGQGAYEQYF
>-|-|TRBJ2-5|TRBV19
TGTGCCAGTAGTATTGGTCCCTCTGCAGGGGAGACCCAGTACTTC
CASSIGPSAGETQYF
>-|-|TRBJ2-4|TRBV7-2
TGTGCCAGCAGCCAGGGGTGGAAAAACATTCAGTACTTC
CASSQGWKNIQYF
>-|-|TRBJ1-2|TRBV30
TGTGCCTGGAGTGGAACGGGGGAGCACATCTATGGCTACACCTTC
CAWSGTGEHIYGYTF
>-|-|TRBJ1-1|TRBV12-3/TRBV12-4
TGTGCCAGCAGTGATAACAGGAACACTGAAGCTTTCTTT
CASSDNRNTEAFF
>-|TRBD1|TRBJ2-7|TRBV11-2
TGTGCCAGCAGCCTGTCAGGGGGCGATTACGAGCAGTACTTC
CASSLSGGDYEQYF
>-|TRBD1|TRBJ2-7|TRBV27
TGTGCCAGCAGTCCCCGACAGGGGGCGCTATACGAGCAGTACTTC
CASSPRQGALYEQYF
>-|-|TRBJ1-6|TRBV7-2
TGTGCCAGCAGCTCATGGACAGTTAATTCACCCCTCCACTTT
CASSSWTVNSPLHF
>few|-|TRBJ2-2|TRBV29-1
TGCAGCGTTGACTGGGGTATAAGCACCGGGGAGCTGTTTTTT
CSVDWGISTGELFF
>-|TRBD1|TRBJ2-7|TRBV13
TGTGCCAGCAGCTCAGGGGACAGGCCCTACGAGCAGTACTTC
CASSSGDRPYEQYF
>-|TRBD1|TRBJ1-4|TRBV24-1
TGTGCCACCAGTGATCCCGGACAGGGGAATGAAAAACTGTTTTTT
CATSDPGQGNEKLFF
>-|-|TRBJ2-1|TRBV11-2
TGTGCCAGCAGCTTGATACCGGGGACTTTCAATGAGCAGTTCTTC
CASSLIPGTFNEQFF
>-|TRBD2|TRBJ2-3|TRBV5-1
TGCGCCAGCAGCTTGCCTAGCGGGGGGGCGAATACGCAGTATTTT
CASSLPSGGANTQYF
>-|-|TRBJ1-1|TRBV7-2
TGTGCCAGCAGTTTCCATACCCAGGGTGAAGCTTTCTTT
CASSFHTQGEAFF
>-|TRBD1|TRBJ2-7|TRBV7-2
TGTGCCAGCAGCTTGGGACAGGTCTACGAGCAGTACTTC
CASSLGQVYEQYF